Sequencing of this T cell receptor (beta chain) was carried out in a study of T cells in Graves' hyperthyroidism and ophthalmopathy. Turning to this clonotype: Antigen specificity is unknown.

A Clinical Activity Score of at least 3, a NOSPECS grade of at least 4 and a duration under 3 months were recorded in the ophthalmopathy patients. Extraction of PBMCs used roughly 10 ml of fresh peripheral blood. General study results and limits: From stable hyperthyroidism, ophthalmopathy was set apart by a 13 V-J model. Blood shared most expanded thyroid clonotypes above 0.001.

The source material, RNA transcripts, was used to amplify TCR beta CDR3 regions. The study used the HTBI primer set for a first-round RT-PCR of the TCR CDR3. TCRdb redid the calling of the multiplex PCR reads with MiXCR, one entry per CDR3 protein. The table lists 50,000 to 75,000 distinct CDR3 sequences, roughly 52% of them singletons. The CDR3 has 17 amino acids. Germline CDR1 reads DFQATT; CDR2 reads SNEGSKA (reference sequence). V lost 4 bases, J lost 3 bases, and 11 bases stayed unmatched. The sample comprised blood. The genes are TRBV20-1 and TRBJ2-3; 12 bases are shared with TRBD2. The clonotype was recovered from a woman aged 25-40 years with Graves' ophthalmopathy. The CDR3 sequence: CSAKFIPLAGGTDTQYF. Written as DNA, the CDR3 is TGCAGTGCTAAGTTTATCCCCCTAGCGGGGGGGACAGATACGCAGTATTTT.